This is a list of T cell receptor beta chains from one sample in a study of blood T cell repertoires in COVID-19. TCRdb's table, derived via immunoSEQ multiplex PCR, lists solely in-frame clones and lacks some. The table has approximately 450,000 clones, 80% to 90% seen once. The specimen was peripheral blood. These receptors were taken from a woman in her 30s with acute or convalescent COVID-19. Both conserved end residues are part of each CDR3. The order of the fields is V gene, J gene, D gene, clone size, CDR3 protein, CDR3 DNA. A D gene is named only where the DNA matches it firmly. Size is stated for part of the rows, as once, few or many counts, or as a class when the clone is expanded.

TRBV5-6	TRBJ2-7	TRBD2	.	CASSESGLAYYEQYF	TGTGCCAGCAGCGAATCTGGACTAGCGTACTACGAGCAGTACTTC
TRBV28	TRBJ2-7	.	.	CASSQTGGVGYEQYF	TGTGCCAGCAGTCAGACCGGCGGGGTTGGATACGAGCAGTACTTC
TRBV5-6	TRBJ2-7	TRBD1	.	CASSWGQGSYEQYF	TGTGCCAGCAGTTGGGGACAGGGTTCCTACGAGCAGTACTTC
TRBV19	TRBJ1-2	TRBD1	.	CASTRGDRTNYGYTF	TGTGCCAGTACCAGAGGGGACAGAACTAACTATGGCTACACCTTC
TRBV29-1	TRBJ2-5	TRBD2	.	CSVAGTSGGREVMETQYF	TGCAGCGTAGCCGGGACTAGCGGGGGGCGGGAGGTAATGGAGACCCAGTACTTC
TRBV30	TRBJ2-1	TRBD2	.	CAWSEIRLAGGPEEQFF	TGTGCCTGGAGTGAAATAAGACTAGCGGGGGGCCCCGAGGAGCAGTTCTTC
TRBV2	TRBJ2-3	TRBD2	.	CASSLTSPTDTQYF	TGTGCCAGCAGCCTGACTAGCCCCACAGATACGCAGTATTTT
TRBV9	TRBJ2-1	TRBD2	.	CASSRSGGPYNEQFF	TGTGCCAGCAGCCGGAGCGGGGGCCCCTACAATGAGCAGTTCTTC
TRBV5-4	TRBJ2-5	.	.	CASSLDEGVETQYF	TGTGCCAGCAGCTTGGATGAGGGGGTCGAGACCCAGTACTTC
TRBV19	TRBJ1-1	.	few	CASKLNRLAFF	TGTGCCAGCAAGCTCAACAGGTTAGCTTTCTTT
TRBV7-3	TRBJ2-3	TRBD2	.	CASSSSAGAADTQYF	TGTGCCAGCAGCTCCTCAGCGGGGGCGGCAGATACGCAGTATTTT
TRBV3-1/TRBV3-2	TRBJ2-5	TRBD2	.	CASSQRGRETQYF	TGTGCCAGCAGCCAGCGGGGGAGAGAGACCCAGTACTTC
TRBV10-1	TRBJ2-2	.	.	CASRPTFTGELFF	TGCGCCAGCAGACCCACATTCACCGGGGAGCTGTTTTTT
TRBV27	TRBJ1-2	TRBD1	.	CASSFTGDPMGYTF	TGTGCCAGCAGTTTTACAGGGGACCCTATGGGCTACACCTTC
TRBV2	TRBJ1-2	.	.	CARSRGNLEAYTF	TGTGCCAGAAGTAGGGGCAATTTAGAGGCCTACACCTTC
TRBV30	TRBJ2-7	.	.	CAWSRASAGFYEQYF	TGTGCCTGGAGTAGAGCTTCTGCGGGGTTCTACGAGCAGTACTTC
TRBV5-1	TRBJ1-1	.	.	CASSFDPRVPNTEAFF	TGCGCCAGCAGCTTCGACCCCAGGGTCCCGAACACTGAAGCTTTCTTT
TRBV3-1/TRBV3-2	TRBJ1-6	.	.	CASSSTGALHF	TGTGCCAGCAGTTCCACAGGAGCCCTCCACTTT
TRBV5-1	TRBJ1-3	.	.	CASSFSSTETGNTIYF	TGCGCCAGCAGCTTCTCATCGACAGAAACAGGAAACACCATATATTTT
TRBV9	TRBJ2-1	.	once	CASSVRGLSSYNEQFF	TGTGCCAGCAGCGTACGCGGACTCAGCTCCTACAATGAGCAGTTCTTC
TRBV28	TRBJ2-5	TRBD1	.	CASSRGDREVQETQYF	TGTGCCAGCAGTAGAGGGGACAGGGAAGTCCAAGAGACCCAGTACTTC
TRBV2	TRBJ2-1	TRBD1	once	CASRPGQGARNEQFF	TGTGCCAGCAGACCCGGGCAGGGGGCGCGCAATGAGCAGTTCTTC
TRBV7-2	TRBJ1-2	TRBD1	.	CASSLATGGYGYTF	TGTGCCAGCAGCTTAGCGACAGGGGGTTATGGCTACACCTTC
TRBV6-5	TRBJ1-2	.	once	CASSQGGFGYTF	TGTGCCAGCAGCCAGGGTGGTTTTGGCTACACCTTC
TRBV4-1	TRBJ2-1	TRBD2	.	CASSQDVASGGNEQFF	TGCGCCAGCAGCCAAGATGTGGCTAGCGGGGGCAATGAGCAGTTCTTC
TRBV2	TRBJ1-5	.	.	CASSAAGGNQPQHF	TGTGCCAGCAGTGCGGCAGGGGGCAATCAGCCCCAGCATTTT
TRBV2	TRBJ2-1	TRBD2	.	CASSTRLAAYNEQFF	TGTGCCAGCAGTACTCGACTAGCGGCCTACAATGAGCAGTTCTTC
TRBV2	TRBJ1-2	.	.	CASVPVVQGGSGYTF	TGTGCCAGCGTACCCGTAGTACAGGGAGGGAGTGGCTACACCTTC
TRBV6-5	TRBJ1-2	TRBD1	.	CASSYRQGAFGYTF	TGTGCCAGCAGTTACCGACAGGGGGCGTTTGGCTACACCTTC
TRBV3-1/TRBV3-2	TRBJ2-3	TRBD2	.	CASSQARGLAGTDTQYF	TGTGCCAGCAGCCAGGCCCGGGGACTAGCGGGCACAGATACGCAGTATTTT
TRBV11-2	TRBJ2-4	.	.	CASSLGDSLAKNIQYF	TGTGCCAGCAGCTTAGGCGACTCCCTAGCCAAAAACATTCAGTACTTC
TRBV4-1	TRBJ1-6	TRBD1	.	CASSQGLTGGTARNSPLHF	TGCGCCAGCAGCCAGGGACTCACAGGGGGAACTGCGCGTAATTCACCCCTCCACTTT
TRBV28	TRBJ1-4	.	.	CASTPGVGARMELFF	TGTGCCAGCACCCCCGGTGTGGGCGCCCGGATGGAACTGTTTTTT
TRBV4-1	TRBJ1-2	TRBD1	.	CASSPHPGQDDGYTF	TGCGCCAGCAGCCCGCACCCTGGACAGGACGATGGCTACACCTTC
TRBV19	TRBJ2-7	TRBD2	.	CASSTLGGTLEQYF	TGTGCCAGTAGTACCCTGGGGGGGACGCTCGAGCAGTACTTC
TRBV2	TRBJ2-2	.	.	CASSKRWNTGELFF	TGTGCCAGCAGCAAGAGATGGAACACCGGGGAGCTGTTTTTT
TRBV5-1	TRBJ1-2	.	.	CASSLGHNYGYTF	TGCGCCAGCAGCTTGGGGCATAACTATGGCTACACCTTC
TRBV12-3/TRBV12-4	TRBJ1-5	.	.	CASSERGGPQHF	TGTGCCAGCAGCGAGCGAGGGGGGCCCCAGCATTTT
TRBV30	TRBJ2-2	.	once	CAWSRNRASTNTGELFF	TGTGCCTGGAGTCGAAATCGAGCCTCAACGAACACCGGGGAGCTGTTTTTT
TRBV7-9	TRBJ2-7	.	.	CASSLPETSYEQYF	TGTGCCAGCAGCTTACCGGAGACCTCCTACGAGCAGTACTTC
TRBV5-6	TRBJ2-3	TRBD2	.	CASSSWTRSTDTQYF	TGTGCCAGCAGCTCTTGGACTAGGAGCACAGATACGCAGTATTTT
TRBV20-1	TRBJ2-1	.	.	CSASYRSYNEQFF	TGCAGTGCTAGTTACAGGTCTTACAATGAGCAGTTCTTC
TRBV3-1/TRBV3-2	TRBJ2-7	TRBD2	.	CASSQDSSGGLSYEQYF	TGTGCCAGCAGCCAAGATTCTAGCGGGGGTCTTTCCTACGAGCAGTACTTC
TRBV7-2	TRBJ2-5	.	.	CASSLRGPQETQYF	TGTGCCAGCAGCTTAAGAGGGCCCCAAGAGACCCAGTACTTC
TRBV28	TRBJ2-5	TRBD1	.	CASSSGQGIRQGDETQYF	TGTGCCAGCTCCTCGGGACAGGGGATAAGGCAGGGGGACGAGACCCAGTACTTC
TRBV9	TRBJ2-1	.	.	CASSPIGGIDEQFF	TGTGCCAGCAGCCCAATTGGGGGGATTGATGAGCAGTTCTTC
TRBV4-1	TRBJ2-7	TRBD1	few	CASSQDSWDRVEWQYF	TGCGCCAGCAGCCAAGATAGCTGGGACAGGGTGGAGTGGCAGTACTTC
TRBV2	TRBJ2-3	.	.	CASVVDLAADTQYF	TGTGCCAGCGTAGTGGACTTAGCTGCGGATACGCAGTATTTT
TRBV28	TRBJ2-7	.	.	CASSLVPGKSYEQYF	TGTGCCAGCAGTTTAGTTCCAGGGAAGAGCTACGAGCAGTACTTC
TRBV5-5	TRBJ1-4	TRBD1	once	CASSSRDRTRVANEKLFF	TGTGCCAGCAGCTCCCGGGACAGGACGAGGGTAGCTAATGAAAAACTGTTTTTT
TRBV6-1	TRBJ1-5	TRBD1	.	CASSEGQGVGQPQHF	TGTGCCAGCAGTGAGGGACAGGGGGTTGGTCAGCCCCAGCATTTT
TRBV19	TRBJ1-1	.	.	CASSSRERENTEAFF	TGTGCCAGTAGTAGCCGTGAACGCGAGAACACTGAAGCTTTCTTT
TRBV6-5	TRBJ2-1	TRBD1	.	CASSPGTGLYNEQFF	TGTGCCAGCAGTCCCGGGACAGGGTTGTACAATGAGCAGTTCTTC
TRBV15	TRBJ2-3	.	once	CATSRADGGFCTDTQYF	TGTGCCACCAGCAGAGCCGACGGAGGGTTTTGCACAGATACGCAGTATTTT
TRBV9	TRBJ1-6	.	.	CASSALPGGGNSPLHF	TGTGCCAGCAGCGCACTCCCAGGAGGAGGTAATTCACCCCTCCACTTT